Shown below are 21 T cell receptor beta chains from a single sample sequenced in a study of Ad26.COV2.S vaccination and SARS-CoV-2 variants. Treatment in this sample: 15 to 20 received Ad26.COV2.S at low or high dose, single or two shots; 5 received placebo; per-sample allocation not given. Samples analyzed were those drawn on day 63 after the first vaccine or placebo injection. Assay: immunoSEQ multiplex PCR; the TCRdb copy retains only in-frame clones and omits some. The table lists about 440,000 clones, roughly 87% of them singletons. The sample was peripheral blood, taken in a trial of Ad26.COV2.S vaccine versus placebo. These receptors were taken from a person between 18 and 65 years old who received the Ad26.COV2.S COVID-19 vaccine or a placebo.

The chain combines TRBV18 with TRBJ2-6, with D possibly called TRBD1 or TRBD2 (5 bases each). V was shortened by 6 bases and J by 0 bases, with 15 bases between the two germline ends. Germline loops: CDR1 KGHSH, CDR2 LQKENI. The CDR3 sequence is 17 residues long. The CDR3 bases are TGTGCCAGCTCCTACGGGACGGCCTTCTCTGGGGCCAACGTCCTGACTTTC. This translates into CASSYGTAFSGANVLTF.

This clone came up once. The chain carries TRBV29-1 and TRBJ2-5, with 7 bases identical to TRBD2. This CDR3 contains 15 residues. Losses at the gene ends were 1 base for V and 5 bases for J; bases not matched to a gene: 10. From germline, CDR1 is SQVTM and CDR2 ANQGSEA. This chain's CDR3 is CSVEARRTRRETQYF. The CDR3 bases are TGCAGCGTTGAAGCCCGCCGGACTAGGCGGGAGACCCAGTACTTC.

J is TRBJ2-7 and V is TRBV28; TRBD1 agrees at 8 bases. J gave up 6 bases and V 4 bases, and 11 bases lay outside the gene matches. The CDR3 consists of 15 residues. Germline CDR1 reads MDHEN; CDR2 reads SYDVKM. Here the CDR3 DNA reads TGTGCCAGCAGTTCCACAGGGGGAAGGGCTTCCGAGCAGTACTTC. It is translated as CASSSTGGRASEQYF.

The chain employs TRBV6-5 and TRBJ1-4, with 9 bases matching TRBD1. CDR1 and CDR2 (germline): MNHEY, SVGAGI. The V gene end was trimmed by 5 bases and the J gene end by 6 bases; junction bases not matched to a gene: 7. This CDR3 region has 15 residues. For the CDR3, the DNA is TGTGCCAGCAGTCAACCGGGACAGGGAGATGAAAAACTGTTTTTT. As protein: CASSQPGQGDEKLFF.

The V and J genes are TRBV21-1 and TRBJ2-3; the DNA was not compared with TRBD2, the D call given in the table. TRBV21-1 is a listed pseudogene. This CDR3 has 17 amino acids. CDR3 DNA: TGTGCCAGCAGCAAAGTGGCTAGCGGGGTTAGCACAGATACGCAGTATTTT. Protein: CASSKVASGVSTDTQYF.

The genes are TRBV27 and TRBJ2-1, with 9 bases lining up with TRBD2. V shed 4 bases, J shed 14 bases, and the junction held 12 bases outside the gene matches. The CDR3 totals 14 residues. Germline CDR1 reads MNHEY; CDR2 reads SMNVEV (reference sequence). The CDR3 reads CASSSLTFSGSKFF. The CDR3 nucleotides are TGTGCCAGCAGTTCCCTAACCTTTAGCGGGAGTAAGTTCTTC.

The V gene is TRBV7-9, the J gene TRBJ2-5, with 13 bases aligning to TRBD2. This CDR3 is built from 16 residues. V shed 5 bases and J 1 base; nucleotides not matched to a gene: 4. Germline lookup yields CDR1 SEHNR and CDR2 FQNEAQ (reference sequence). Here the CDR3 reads CASSKGTSGIQETQYF. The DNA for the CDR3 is TGTGCCAGCAGCAAGGGGACTAGCGGGATCCAAGAGACCCAGTACTTC.

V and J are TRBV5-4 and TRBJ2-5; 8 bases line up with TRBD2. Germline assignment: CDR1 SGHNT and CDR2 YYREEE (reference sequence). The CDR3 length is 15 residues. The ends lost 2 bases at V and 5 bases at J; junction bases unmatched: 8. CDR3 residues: CASSFGREELETQYF. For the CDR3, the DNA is TGTGCCAGCAGCTTCGGGCGGGAGGAGTTGGAGACCCAGTACTTC.

The CDR3 loop reads CASSPGDTGELFF. The DNA for the CDR3 is TGTGCCAGCAGCCCGGGAGACACCGGGGAGCTGTTTTTT. The V and J genes are TRBV6-4 and TRBJ2-2, with D perhaps matching TRBD2 (6 bases). Trimming pared 6 bases from V and 3 bases from J, leaving 8 bases between. Germline V lookup: CDR1 MRHNA, CDR2 SNTAGT. The CDR3 has 13 residues.

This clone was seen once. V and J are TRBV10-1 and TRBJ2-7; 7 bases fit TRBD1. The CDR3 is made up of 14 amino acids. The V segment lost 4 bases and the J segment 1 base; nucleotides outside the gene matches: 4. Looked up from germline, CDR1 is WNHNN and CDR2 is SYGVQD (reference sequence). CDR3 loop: CASSVGTESYEQYF. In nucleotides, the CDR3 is TGCGCCAGCAGTGTTGGGACAGAGTCCTACGAGCAGTACTTC.

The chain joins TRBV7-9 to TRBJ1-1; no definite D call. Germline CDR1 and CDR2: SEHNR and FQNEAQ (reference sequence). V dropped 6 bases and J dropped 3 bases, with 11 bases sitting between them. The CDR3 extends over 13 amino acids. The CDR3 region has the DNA TGTGCCAGCAGTATCGTGGGAGACACTGAAGCTTTCTTT. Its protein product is CASSIVGDTEAFF.

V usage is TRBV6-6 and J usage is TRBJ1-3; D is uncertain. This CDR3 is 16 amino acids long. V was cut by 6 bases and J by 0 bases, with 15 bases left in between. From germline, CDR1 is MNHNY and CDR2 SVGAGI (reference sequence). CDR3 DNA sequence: TGTGCCAGCAGCCCCCCGGTCGCCCGCTCTGGAAACACCATATATTTT. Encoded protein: CASSPPVARSGNTIYF.

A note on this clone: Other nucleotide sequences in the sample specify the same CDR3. The CDR3 nucleotides read TGTGCCAGCAGCGTAGGTGACGGCAATCAGCCCCAGCATTTT. Residues: CASSVGDGNQPQHF. This rearrangement joins TRBV9 to TRBJ1-5; D is unresolved. This CDR3 comprises 14 residues. Germline CDR1 SGDLS, CDR2 YYNGEE. Trimming stripped 0 bases from V and 2 bases from J, with 6 bases between. The variable domain in full, completed from reference TRBV9 and TRBJ1-5, reads DSGVTQTPKHLITATGQRVTLRCSPRSGDLSVYWYQQSLDQGLQFLIQYYNGEERAKGNILERFSAQQFPDLHSELNLSSLELGDSALYFCASSVGDGNQPQHFGDGTRLSIL.

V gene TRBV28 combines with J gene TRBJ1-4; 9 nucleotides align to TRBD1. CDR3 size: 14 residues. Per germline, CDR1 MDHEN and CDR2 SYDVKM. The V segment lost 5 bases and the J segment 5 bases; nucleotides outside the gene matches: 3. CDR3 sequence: CASSTTGGNEKLFF. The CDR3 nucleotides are TGTGCCAGCAGTACTACAGGGGGCAATGAAAAACTGTTTTTT.

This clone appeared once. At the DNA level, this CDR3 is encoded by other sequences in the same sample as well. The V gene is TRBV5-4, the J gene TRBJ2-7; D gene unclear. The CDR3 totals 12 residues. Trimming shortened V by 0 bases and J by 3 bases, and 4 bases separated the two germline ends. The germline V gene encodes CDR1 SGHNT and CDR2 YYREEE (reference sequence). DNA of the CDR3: TGTGCCAGCAGCTTGGGAGGCTACGAGCAGTACTTC. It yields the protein CASSLGGYEQYF.

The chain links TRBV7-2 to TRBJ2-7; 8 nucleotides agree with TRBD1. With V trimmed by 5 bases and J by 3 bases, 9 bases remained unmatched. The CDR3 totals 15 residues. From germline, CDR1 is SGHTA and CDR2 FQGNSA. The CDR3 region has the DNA TGTGCCAGCAGCCTTAGGGGGGACAGGATCTACGAGCAGTACTTC. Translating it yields CASSLRGDRIYEQYF.

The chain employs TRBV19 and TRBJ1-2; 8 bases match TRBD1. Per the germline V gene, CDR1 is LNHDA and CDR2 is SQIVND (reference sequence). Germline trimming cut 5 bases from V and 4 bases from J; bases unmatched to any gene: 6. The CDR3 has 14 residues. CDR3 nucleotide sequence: TGTGCCAGTAGTTCTCAGGGGGCCTCCTATGGCTACACCTTC. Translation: CASSSQGASYGYTF. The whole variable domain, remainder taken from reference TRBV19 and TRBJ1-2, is DGGITQSPKYLFRKEGQNVTLSCEQNLNHDAMYWYRQDPGQGLRLIYYSQIVNDFQKGDIAEGYSVSREKKESFPLTVTSAQKNPTAFYLCASSSQGASYGYTFGSGTRLTVV.

In DNA form, the CDR3 reads TGTGCCAGCAGCTTTGGAGGGGGCACTGAAGCTTTCTTT. Protein sequence: CASSFGGGTEAFF. This chain joins TRBV11-2 and TRBJ1-1; the D gene is possibly TRBD1 (6 bases). The CDR3 is made up of 13 amino acids. Germline V lookup: CDR1 SGHAT, CDR2 FQNNGV. Trimming removed 3 bases from V and 4 bases from J, with 9 bases in between. Based on the CDR3 plus reference TRBV11-2 and TRBJ1-1, the full variable domain is EAGVAQSPRYKIIEKRQSVAFWCNPISGHATLYWYQQILGQGPKLLIQFQNNGVVDDSQLPKDRFSAERLKGVDSTLKIQPAKLEDSAVYLCASSFGGGTEAFFGQGTRLTVV.

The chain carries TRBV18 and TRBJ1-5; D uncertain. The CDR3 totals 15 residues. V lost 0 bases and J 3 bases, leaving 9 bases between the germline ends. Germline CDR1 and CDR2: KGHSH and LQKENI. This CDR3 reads CASSPPYGNNQPQHF. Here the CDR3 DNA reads TGTGCCAGCTCACCACCCTACGGAAACAATCAGCCCCAGCATTTT.

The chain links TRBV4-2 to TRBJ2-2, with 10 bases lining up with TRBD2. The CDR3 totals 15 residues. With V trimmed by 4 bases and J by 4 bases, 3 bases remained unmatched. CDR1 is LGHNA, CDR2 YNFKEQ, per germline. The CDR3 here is CASSPLAGVTGELFF. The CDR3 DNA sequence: TGTGCCAGCAGCCCGCTAGCGGGAGTCACCGGGGAGCTGTTTTTT.

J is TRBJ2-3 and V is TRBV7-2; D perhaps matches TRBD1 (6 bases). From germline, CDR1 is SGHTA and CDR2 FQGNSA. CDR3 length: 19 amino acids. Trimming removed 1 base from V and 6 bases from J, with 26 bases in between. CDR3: CASSLVLPKGHSVSDTQYF. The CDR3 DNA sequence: TGTGCCAGCAGCTTAGTCCTCCCTAAGGGACACTCGGTTAGTGATACGCAGTATTTT.